Presented here are 28 T cell receptor beta chains from one specimen sequenced in a study of blood T cells in healthy people across ages. Then a second PCR, running roughly 6 to 11 cycles, was carried out with a sample-barcoded 5' primer and a J-beta primer mix. Using its own MiXCR run on the 5' RACE reads, TCRdb lists one record per CDR3 protein. The data show about 1.8 million distinct CDR3 sequences, roughly 52% seen once. Sequenced input: blood. The receptor source for this set is a woman between 40 and 55 years old in good health.

Worth noting for this clonotype: A much larger clone differs by one base, so this may be a read error. The chain joins TRBV12-3 or TRBV12-4 to TRBJ2-5; D is possibly TRBD2 (6 bases). The CDR3 is 14 amino acids. CDR3 region: CAGSFSAGQETQYF. CDR3 sequence (DNA): TGTGCCGGCAGTTTTTCGGCGGGGCAAGAGACCCAGTACTTC.

The J gene is TRBJ1-2, the V gene TRBV29-1; no firm D call. Per the germline V gene, CDR1 is SQVTM and CDR2 is ANQGSEA. Trimming shortened V by 4 bases and J by 4 bases, and 13 bases separated the two germline ends. The CDR3 has 13 amino acids. The CDR3 bases are TGCAGCGTTGGGGGAGTGGCAGTCTATGGCTACACCTTC. Protein product: CSVGGVAVYGYTF.

This clonotype was counted between two and nine times. The chain recombines TRBV20-1 with TRBJ2-1; TRBD2 agrees at 14 bases. V shed 4 bases and J 7 bases; nucleotides not matched to a gene: 3. Per germline, CDR1 DFQATT and CDR2 SNEGSKA (reference sequence). The CDR3 extends over 14 amino acids. CDR3 residues: CSAKGLAGGNEQFF. The CDR3 nucleotides are TGCAGTGCTAAAGGACTAGCGGGGGGTAATGAGCAGTTCTTC.

This chain joins TRBV6-5 and TRBJ2-7; weak D call: TRBD1 (6 bases). V lost 2 bases, J lost 6 bases, and 14 bases lay in between. The CDR3 sequence is 14 residues long. CDR1 is MNHEY, CDR2 SVGAGI, per germline. The CDR3 coding sequence is TGTGCCAGCAGTTACAATTCTTTCAGGGGCGAGCAGTACTTC. Protein sequence: CASSYNSFRGEQYF.

In regard to this clonotype: It is unclear where the CDR3 begins or ends on the DNA, so no DNA is shown, and the CDR3 is as TCRdb lists it. The chain joins TRBV18 to TRBJ2-1; the DNA was not used to check the table's D call, TRBD1. The CDR3 length equals 13 residues, ends included. Germline-derived CDR1 and CDR2 are KGHSH and LQKENI. The CDR3 reads CASSPVGGGAVFF.

The chain employs TRBV7-9 and TRBJ2-1; D remains ambiguous. Germline CDR1 SEHNR, CDR2 FQNEAQ (reference sequence). V gave up 7 bases and J gave up 5 bases, with 15 bases separating them. CDR3 length: 14 residues. The CDR3 sequence is CASNGGRLNNEQFF. Here the CDR3 DNA reads TGTGCCAGCAACGGTGGTCGCCTCAACAATGAGCAGTTCTTC. Complete variable domain (other parts from reference TRBV7-9 and TRBJ2-1): DTGVSQNPRHKITKRGQNVTFRCDPISEHNRLYWYRQTLGQGPEFLTYFQNEAQLEKSRLLSDRFSAERPKGSFSTLEIQRTEQGDSAMYLCASNGGRLNNEQFFGPGTRLTVL.

V usage is TRBV2 and J usage is TRBJ1-2, with 10 bases matching TRBD1. The CDR3 extends over 16 amino acids. Germline V gene lookup returns CDR1 SNHLY and CDR2 FYNNEI. The trim removed 4 bases at V and 4 bases at J, leaving 9 bases unmatched. CDR3 in amino acids: CASSGPGQGKGYGYTF. DNA of the CDR3: TGTGCCAGCAGTGGGCCGGGACAGGGGAAAGGCTATGGCTACACCTTC.

The chain carries TRBV7-2 and TRBJ1-1; D ambiguous. CDR1 is SGHTA, CDR2 FQGNSA, per germline. The CDR3 has 16 residues. V was shortened by 5 bases and J by 1 base, with 17 bases between the two germline ends. The CDR3 here is CASSPLGSKGNTEAFF. CDR3 sequence (DNA): TGTGCCAGCAGCCCCCTGGGGTCTAAAGGGAACACTGAAGCTTTCTTT.

CDR3 loop: CATSRAEKAKNIQYF. CDR3 coding DNA: TGTGCCACCAGCAGAGCGGAAAAAGCCAAAAACATTCAGTACTTC. The rearrangement joins TRBV15 to TRBJ2-4, with no clear D. CDR1 and CDR2 (germline): LNHNV, YYDKDF (reference sequence). CDR3 length: 15 amino acids. V lost 1 base, J lost 0 bases, and 7 bases lay in between.

This chain joins TRBV4-3 and TRBJ2-7; D unclear. Germline CDR1 is LGHNA and CDR2 is YSLEER. Trimming stripped 1 base from V and 0 bases from J, with 10 bases between. The CDR3 runs to 15 residues. In DNA, the CDR3 is TGCGCCAGCAGCCAAGGGCCTGAAAGCTCCTACGAGCAGTACTTC. Protein sequence: CASSQGPESSYEQYF.

This clonotype was counted at least ten times. The V and J genes are TRBV29-1 and TRBJ2-4, with D tentatively TRBD2 (7 bases). The J call may be in error: the DNA end matches TRBJ2-7 better. The germline V gene encodes CDR1 SQVTM and CDR2 ANQGSEA. The CDR3 has 12 residues. For the CDR3, the DNA is TGCAGCGTTGAGAGGGGGGGCGACGAGCAGTACTTC. Its translation: CSVERGGDEQYF.

The CDR3: CASSPSPRQETQYF. CDR3 bases: TGTGCCAGCAGTCCAAGTCCGCGGCAAGAGACCCAGTACTTC. This chain links TRBV6-1 with TRBJ2-5, with unresolved D. Germline lookup yields CDR1 MNHNS and CDR2 SASEGT. The CDR3 runs 14 residues. Trimming pared 5 bases from V and 2 bases from J, leaving 12 bases between.

This clonotype was observed a few times. The J gene is TRBJ2-5, the V gene TRBV3-1; weak D call: TRBD2 (6 bases). The V end lost 1 base, the J end lost 5 bases, and 26 bases lay between the germline ends. This CDR3 contains 19 residues. Germline V gene sequence: CDR1 LGHDT, CDR2 YNNKEL (reference sequence). The CDR3 region has the DNA TGTGCCAGCAGCCAAGTTCGGACTATCCCTACCTTCCGGCGGGAGACCCAGTACTTC. Translation: CASSQVRTIPTFRRETQYF.

The chain uses TRBV15 and TRBJ1-2; D perhaps matches TRBD1 (6 bases). Deletions cut 7 bases from V and 8 bases from J, with 14 bases between. Germline V CDR1 and CDR2: LNHNV, YYDKDF (reference sequence). This CDR3 region has 12 residues. In DNA form, the CDR3 reads TGTGCCACCATGGGGGCCCAAGAAGGCTACACCTTC. Amino acids: CATMGAQEGYTF.

There are a few counts of this clonotype. The chain is built from TRBV7-2 and TRBJ1-1; 7 nucleotides align to TRBD1. Per germline, CDR1 SGHTA and CDR2 FQGNSA. The junction had 5 bases not matched to a gene; V was cut back by 5 bases and J by 2 bases. CDR3 size: 14 residues. Here the CDR3 DNA reads TGTGCCAGCAGCCCCCAGGGGGTAAACACTGAAGCTTTCTTT. Its protein product is CASSPQGVNTEAFF.

The chain has TRBV6-2 or TRBV6-3 and TRBJ2-1, with D perhaps TRBD1 or TRBD2 (5 bases each). The V gene's germline CDR1 is MNHEY and CDR2 SVGEGT. Trimming removed 4 bases from V and 12 bases from J, with 13 bases in between. The CDR3 has 12 amino acids. The CDR3 sequence is CASSWDGLGQFF. The CDR3 DNA is TGTGCCAGCAGTTGGGACGGTTTAGGGCAGTTCTTC.

V is TRBV20-1 and J is TRBJ2-3; TRBD2 agrees at 10 bases. This CDR3 has 19 amino acids. Trimming cost V 0 bases and J 0 bases; bases outside gene matches: 12. CDR1 and CDR2 from the germline V gene are DFQATT and SNEGSKA (reference sequence). CDR3 sequence reads: CSARDSGLLAGFSTDTQYF. The CDR3 DNA is TGCAGTGCTAGAGATTCGGGGTTACTAGCGGGGTTCAGCACAGATACGCAGTATTTT.

V usage is TRBV7-2 and J usage is TRBJ2-7; possibly TRBD1 for D (6 bases). V lost 0 bases, J lost 6 bases, and 12 bases lay in between. CDR1 is SGHTA and CDR2 is FQGNSA in the germline V gene. The CDR3 extends over 14 amino acids. The CDR3 DNA reads as TGTGCCAGCAGCTTAGCCCCAGGGGCGAGCGAGCAGTACTTC. It is translated as CASSLAPGASEQYF.

The chain employs TRBV7-9 and TRBJ1-2; D remains unclear. The CDR3 has 16 amino acids. Looked up from germline, CDR1 is SEHNR and CDR2 is FQNEAQ (reference sequence). Trimming removed 1 base at V and 2 bases at J, with 14 bases between. The CDR3 nucleotides read TGTGCCAGCAGCTTAGTAGGTCCGAAACTAAACTATGGCTACACCTTC. Its translation: CASSLVGPKLNYGYTF.

This clonotype was seen a handful of times. The gene calls are TRBV7-9 and TRBJ2-5; 7 bases are shared with TRBD1. V shed 5 bases, J shed 1 base, and the junction held 7 bases outside the gene matches. Germline CDR1 SEHNR, CDR2 FQNEAQ (reference sequence). The CDR3 is 15 residues long. CDR3 sequence reads: CASSDRDPSQETQYF. The CDR3 nucleotides read TGTGCCAGCAGCGACAGGGACCCCTCCCAAGAGACCCAGTACTTC.

The CDR3 sequence is CASRNSNSPLHF. The CDR3 region has the DNA TGCGCCAGCAGAAACAGCAATTCACCCCTCCACTTT. The V call is TRBV5-1, the J call TRBJ1-6; D not resolved. The V end was cut by 5 bases, the J end by 7 bases, with 7 bases between. This CDR3 is built from 12 residues. Germline lookup yields CDR1 SGHRS and CDR2 YFSETQ. Based on the CDR3 plus reference TRBV5-1 and TRBJ1-6, the full variable domain is KAGVTQTPRYLIKTRGQQVTLSCSPISGHRSVSWYQQTPGQGLQFLFEYFSETQRNKGNFPGRFSGRQFSNSRSEMNVSTLELGDSALYLCASRNSNSPLHFGNGTRLTVT.

This clonotype was seen a single time. The chain is built from TRBV5-1 and TRBJ2-7; D is unclear. Deletions cut 0 bases from V and 5 bases from J, with 12 bases between. The length of the CDR3 is 14 residues. Germline V gene data show CDR1 as SGHRS and CDR2 as YFSETQ. In DNA, the CDR3 is TGCGCCAGCAGCTTGGTGGCTACAACTAACGAGCAGTACTTC. Amino acids: CASSLVATTNEQYF.

This clonotype has more than one count but fewer than ten. As DNA, the CDR3 is TGTGCCAGCAGCCAAGCCAGGAGTCAAGAGACCCAGTACTTC. It codes for CASSQARSQETQYF. The V and J genes are TRBV14 and TRBJ2-5, with D uncertain. This CDR3 has 14 residues. The ends were cut back, 1 base at V and 2 bases at J, with 8 bases in the middle. Germline V gene data show CDR1 as SGHDN and CDR2 as FVKESK. The whole variable domain, remainder taken from reference TRBV14 and TRBJ2-5, is EAGVTQFPSHSVIEKGQTVTLRCDPISGHDNLYWYRRVMGKEIKFLLHFVKESKQDESGMPNNRFLAERTGGTYSTLKVQPAELEDSGVYFCASSQARSQETQYFGPGTRLLVL.

J is TRBJ1-5 and V is TRBV6-2 or TRBV6-3; no reliable D call. Germline V gene sequence: CDR1 MNHEY, CDR2 SVGEGT. The CDR3 extends over 12 amino acids. The V gene lost 9 bases and the J gene lost 1 base, with 7 bases spanning the gap. CDR3 nucleotides: TGTGCCAGTGGACTGAGCAATCAGCCCCAGCATTTT. Its protein is CASGLSNQPQHF.

The chain joins TRBV15 to TRBJ2-5; TRBD2 is a possible D gene (5 bases). The CDR3 totals 15 residues. The V end was cut by 0 bases, the J end by 4 bases, with 12 bases between. Germline CDR1 reads LNHNV; CDR2 reads YYDKDF (reference sequence). This CDR3 is CATSRDRGGGETQYF. DNA of the CDR3: TGTGCCACCAGCAGAGATCGCGGAGGTGGAGAGACCCAGTACTTC.

The V and J genes are TRBV27 and TRBJ2-7; no firm D call. CDR3 length: 14 residues. V was clipped by 0 bases and J by 2 bases, with 8 bases between them. Germline V gene lookup returns CDR1 MNHEY and CDR2 SMNVEV (reference sequence). The DNA for the CDR3 is TGTGCCAGCAGTTTATCCTTACTAACCTACGAGCAGTACTTC. This encodes CASSLSLLTYEQYF.

The chain uses TRBV4-1 and TRBJ2-5; 7 bases are a match to TRBD2. The germline CDR1 and CDR2 sequences are MGHRA and YSYEKL. This CDR3 is built from 15 residues. V lost 4 bases, J lost 4 bases, and 9 bases stayed unmatched. As DNA, the CDR3 is TGCGCCAGCAGCCCTAGGGAGCGGGACGTAGAGACCCAGTACTTC. This sequence encodes CASSPRERDVETQYF.

This clonotype was picked up many times. The V gene is TRBV14, the J gene TRBJ2-7, with unresolved D. Germline V gives CDR1 SGHDN, CDR2 FVKESK. The CDR3 loop spans 13 amino acids. Deletions cut 1 base from V and 5 bases from J, with 9 bases between. This chain's CDR3 is CASSQVRAHEQYF. CDR3 bases: TGTGCCAGCAGCCAAGTTAGGGCGCACGAGCAGTACTTC.